This T cell receptor beta chain was captured by sequencing in a study of type 1 regulatory T cells. About the research overall: T-allo10 is a Tr1-enriched, alloantigen-specific CD4 T cell product made in vitro.

TCRdb reprocessed the reads via MiXCR and lists one record per CDR3 protein. The sample holds tens of thousands of distinct CDR3 sequences, roughly 20% seen once. The length of the CDR3 is 13 residues. In germline, CDR1 is LGHDT, CDR2 YNNKEL (reference sequence). Between the trimmed V and J ends, which lost 1 base and 6 bases, there was a span of 10 bases. Notes on the study in general: Tr1 cells had a more restricted TCR repertoire than non-Tr1 cells.

This clonotype was picked up a small number of times. Its specificity is unknown. The chain combines TRBV3-1 with TRBJ2-7; D unresolved. The source material was cultured type 1 regulatory T (Tr1) cells, either the whole culture or a sorted fraction (not recorded which). This sequence was found in a human donor in good health. In nucleotides, the CDR3 is TGTGCCAGCAGCCAAGCTTCATGGAGCGAGCAGTACTTC. Translating gives CASSQASWSEQYF.